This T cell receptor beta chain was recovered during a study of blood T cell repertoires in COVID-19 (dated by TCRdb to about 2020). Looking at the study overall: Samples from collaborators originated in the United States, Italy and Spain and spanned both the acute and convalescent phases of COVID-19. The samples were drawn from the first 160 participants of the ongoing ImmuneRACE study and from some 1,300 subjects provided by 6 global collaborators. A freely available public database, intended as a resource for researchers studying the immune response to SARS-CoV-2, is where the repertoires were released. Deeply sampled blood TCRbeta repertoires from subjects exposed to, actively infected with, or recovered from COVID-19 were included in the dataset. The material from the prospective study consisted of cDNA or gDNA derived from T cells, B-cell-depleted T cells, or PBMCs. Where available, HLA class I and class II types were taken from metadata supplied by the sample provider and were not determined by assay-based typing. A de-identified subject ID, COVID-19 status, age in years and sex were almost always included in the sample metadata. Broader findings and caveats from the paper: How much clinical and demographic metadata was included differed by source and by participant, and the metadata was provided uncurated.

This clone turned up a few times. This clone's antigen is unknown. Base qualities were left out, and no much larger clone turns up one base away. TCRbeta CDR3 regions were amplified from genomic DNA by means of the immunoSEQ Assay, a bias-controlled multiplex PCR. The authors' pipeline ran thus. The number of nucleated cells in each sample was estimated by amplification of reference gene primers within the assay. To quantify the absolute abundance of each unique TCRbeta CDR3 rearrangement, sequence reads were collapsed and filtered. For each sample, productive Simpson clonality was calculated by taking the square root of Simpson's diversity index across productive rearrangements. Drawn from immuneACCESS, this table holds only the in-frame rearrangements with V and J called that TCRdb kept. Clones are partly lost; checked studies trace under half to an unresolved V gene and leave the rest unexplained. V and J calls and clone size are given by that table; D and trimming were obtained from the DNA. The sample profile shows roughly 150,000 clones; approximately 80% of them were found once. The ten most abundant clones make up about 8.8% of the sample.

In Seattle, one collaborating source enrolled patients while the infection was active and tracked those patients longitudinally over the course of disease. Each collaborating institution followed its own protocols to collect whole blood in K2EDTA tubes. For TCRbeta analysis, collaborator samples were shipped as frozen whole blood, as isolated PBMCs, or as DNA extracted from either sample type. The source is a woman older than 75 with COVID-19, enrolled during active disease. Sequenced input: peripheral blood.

The DNA reads TGTGCCAGCACCCTCTTGACTAGCGGGGTAGGAAATGAGCAGTTCTTC. Translated, it gives CASTLLTSGVGNEQFF. The chain is made from TRBV2 and TRBJ2-1, with TRBD2 matching 11 junction bases. The CDR3 runs 16 residues from the cysteine to the phenylalanine. The entry retains the CDR3 DNA only, 48 bases that are in frame from base 1. The CDR1 and CDR2 encoded by the germline V gene are SNHLY and FYNNEI. V trim: 7 bases; J trim: 7 bases; unmatched bases: 12.